A selection of T cell receptor beta chains follows, all from one sample in a study of response to subunit inactivated influenza vaccine. TCRdb independently ran MiXCR on the RT-PCR reads; one entry per CDR3 protein. This table holds more than 450,000 distinct CDR3 sequences, under 9% found once. This specimen was PBMCs from blood, taken roughly 24 months after vaccination. The receptors shown here come from a man aged 50 to 75 who received an inactivated influenza vaccine. The CDR3 runs from the conserved cysteine through the conserved F or W. Each record gives: J gene, CDR3 length, V gene, D gene, CDR3 protein. D genes are given only for firm matches.

j_call: TRBJ2-5; cdr3_length: 15; v_call: TRBV7-6; d_call: TRBD2; cdr3_aa: CASSSIAGVRETQYF
j_call: TRBJ2-3; cdr3_length: 15; v_call: TRBV4-3; d_call: NA; cdr3_aa: CASSQYRAGTDTQYF
j_call: TRBJ2-5; cdr3_length: 11; v_call: TRBV29-1; d_call: NA; cdr3_aa: CSVGISGTQYF
j_call: TRBJ1-1; cdr3_length: 15; v_call: TRBV5-1; d_call: TRBD1; cdr3_aa: CASRVGRTGRTEAFF
j_call: TRBJ2-7; cdr3_length: 11; v_call: TRBV20-1; d_call: NA; cdr3_aa: CSARALGEQYF
j_call: TRBJ2-5; cdr3_length: 17; v_call: TRBV30; d_call: NA; cdr3_aa: CAWSVRPGQTVQETQYF
j_call: TRBJ2-7; cdr3_length: 12; v_call: TRBV5-6; d_call: NA; cdr3_aa: CASSKPTYEQYF
j_call: TRBJ2-5; cdr3_length: 16; v_call: TRBV24-1; d_call: TRBD1; cdr3_aa: CATSDTDRGGQETQYF
j_call: TRBJ2-7; cdr3_length: 15; v_call: TRBV5-6; d_call: TRBD1; cdr3_aa: CASSRRDRGFYEQYF
j_call: TRBJ1-5; cdr3_length: 17; v_call: TRBV6-2/TRBV6-3; d_call: TRBD1; cdr3_aa: CASSYDRGRGFDQPQHF
j_call: TRBJ2-1; cdr3_length: 14; v_call: TRBV2; d_call: NA; cdr3_aa: CASMGVTAYNEQFF
j_call: TRBJ1-6; cdr3_length: 17; v_call: TRBV15; d_call: NA; cdr3_aa: CATSRDSGRVIASPLHF
j_call: TRBJ2-7; cdr3_length: 14; v_call: TRBV20-1; d_call: TRBD2; cdr3_aa: CSAELGLASYEQYF
j_call: TRBJ2-3; cdr3_length: 15; v_call: TRBV7-9; d_call: TRBD2; cdr3_aa: CASSLREDRTDTQYF
j_call: TRBJ1-1; cdr3_length: 16; v_call: TRBV6-2/TRBV6-3; d_call: TRBD1; cdr3_aa: CASSRRDRVMNTEAFF
j_call: TRBJ1-5; cdr3_length: 14; v_call: TRBV12-3/TRBV12-4; d_call: TRBD1; cdr3_aa: CASSRTGFNQPQHF
j_call: TRBJ2-3; cdr3_length: 14; v_call: TRBV20-1; d_call: NA; cdr3_aa: CSARRRGYTDTQYF
j_call: TRBJ2-5; cdr3_length: 14; v_call: TRBV6-2/TRBV6-3; d_call: NA; cdr3_aa: CASRNPGLGETQYF
j_call: TRBJ1-5; cdr3_length: 11; v_call: TRBV5-5; d_call: NA; cdr3_aa: CASTLSKPQHF
j_call: TRBJ2-7; cdr3_length: 15; v_call: TRBV27; d_call: TRBD1; cdr3_aa: CASSLFGTGGDEQYF
j_call: TRBJ2-3; cdr3_length: 19; v_call: TRBV4-1; d_call: TRBD2; cdr3_aa: CASSQSLTSGGLSTDTQYF
j_call: TRBJ1-1; cdr3_length: 11; v_call: TRBV10-3; d_call: NA; cdr3_aa: CASREEAEAFF
j_call: TRBJ1-2; cdr3_length: 13; v_call: TRBV25-1; d_call: NA; cdr3_aa: CASSGQENYGYTF
j_call: TRBJ2-7; cdr3_length: 14; v_call: TRBV20-1; d_call: TRBD2; cdr3_aa: CSARFAGEAYEQYF
j_call: TRBJ1-2; cdr3_length: 14; v_call: TRBV6-5; d_call: NA; cdr3_aa: CASSYRAGPYGYTF
j_call: TRBJ2-1; cdr3_length: 15; v_call: TRBV20-1; d_call: TRBD2; cdr3_aa: CSARDWTSGLNEQFF
j_call: TRBJ2-2; cdr3_length: 14; v_call: TRBV4-1; d_call: NA; cdr3_aa: CASSQVLNTGELFF
j_call: TRBJ2-3; cdr3_length: 15; v_call: TRBV6-2/TRBV6-3; d_call: NA; cdr3_aa: CASSLPDPGSDTQYF
j_call: TRBJ2-3; cdr3_length: 14; v_call: TRBV20-1; d_call: NA; cdr3_aa: CSARAGDRLDTQYF
j_call: TRBJ2-3; cdr3_length: 16; v_call: TRBV27; d_call: NA; cdr3_aa: CASSPFTSLTTDTQYF
j_call: TRBJ2-5; cdr3_length: 15; v_call: TRBV20-1; d_call: TRBD2; cdr3_aa: CSARDPASGSLWEYF
j_call: TRBJ2-2; cdr3_length: 16; v_call: TRBV9; d_call: TRBD2; cdr3_aa: CASSPTGGRATGELFF
j_call: TRBJ2-7; cdr3_length: 16; v_call: TRBV7-8; d_call: TRBD1; cdr3_aa: CASSSHRDRASYEQYF
j_call: TRBJ2-4; cdr3_length: 16; v_call: TRBV20-1; d_call: TRBD2; cdr3_aa: CSAPGTSGGAKNIQYF
j_call: TRBJ1-1; cdr3_length: 16; v_call: TRBV29-1; d_call: NA; cdr3_aa: CSVDSRGRLMNTEAFF
j_call: TRBJ2-1; cdr3_length: 15; v_call: TRBV4-3; d_call: TRBD1; cdr3_aa: CASSQRGQGVDEQFF
j_call: TRBJ2-2; cdr3_length: 15; v_call: TRBV5-1; d_call: NA; cdr3_aa: CASSPGGTHTGELFF
j_call: TRBJ1-5; cdr3_length: 16; v_call: TRBV5-5; d_call: NA; cdr3_aa: CASSLLGIDSNQPQHF
j_call: TRBJ2-5; cdr3_length: 15; v_call: TRBV7-9; d_call: NA; cdr3_aa: CASSSGRGPQETQYF
j_call: TRBJ2-5; cdr3_length: 14; v_call: TRBV20-1; d_call: NA; cdr3_aa: CSARSWRLQETQYF
j_call: TRBJ2-1; cdr3_length: 14; v_call: TRBV24-1; d_call: NA; cdr3_aa: CATAGSSSYNEQFF
j_call: TRBJ2-1; cdr3_length: 15; v_call: TRBV19; d_call: NA; cdr3_aa: CASQSKGPSYNEQFF
j_call: TRBJ2-2; cdr3_length: 16; v_call: TRBV20-1; d_call: NA; cdr3_aa: CSARDRAESNTGELFF
j_call: TRBJ2-1; cdr3_length: 15; v_call: TRBV9; d_call: NA; cdr3_aa: CASSPYERPYNEQFF
j_call: TRBJ1-2; cdr3_length: 15; v_call: TRBV4-3; d_call: TRBD1; cdr3_aa: CASSQDRQGIAGYTF
j_call: TRBJ2-1; cdr3_length: 15; v_call: TRBV7-2; d_call: NA; cdr3_aa: CASSFLLGVADEQFF
j_call: TRBJ1-2; cdr3_length: 15; v_call: TRBV6-2/TRBV6-3; d_call: NA; cdr3_aa: CASTNSGGGYYGYTF
j_call: TRBJ2-5; cdr3_length: 11; v_call: TRBV4-1; d_call: NA; cdr3_aa: CASSQAGTQYF
j_call: TRBJ1-5; cdr3_length: 14; v_call: TRBV12-3/TRBV12-4; d_call: NA; cdr3_aa: CASSTGLNQDAQHF
j_call: TRBJ2-5; cdr3_length: 15; v_call: TRBV5-1; d_call: TRBD1; cdr3_aa: CVSSLVGQGQETQYF
j_call: TRBJ2-5; cdr3_length: 16; v_call: TRBV5-1; d_call: NA; cdr3_aa: CASSLVQGTGQETQYF
j_call: TRBJ2-3; cdr3_length: 15; v_call: TRBV24-1; d_call: NA; cdr3_aa: CATSARRANTDTQYF
j_call: TRBJ2-6; cdr3_length: 17; v_call: TRBV18; d_call: TRBD1; cdr3_aa: CASSPPQGATGANVLTF
j_call: TRBJ2-1; cdr3_length: 13; v_call: TRBV7-3; d_call: TRBD2; cdr3_aa: CASGRALDNEQFF
j_call: TRBJ2-4; cdr3_length: 15; v_call: TRBV20-1; d_call: NA; cdr3_aa: CSAGGRLAAKNIQYF
j_call: TRBJ2-5; cdr3_length: 17; v_call: TRBV6-2/TRBV6-3; d_call: TRBD2; cdr3_aa: CASSYPVGAGSQETQYF